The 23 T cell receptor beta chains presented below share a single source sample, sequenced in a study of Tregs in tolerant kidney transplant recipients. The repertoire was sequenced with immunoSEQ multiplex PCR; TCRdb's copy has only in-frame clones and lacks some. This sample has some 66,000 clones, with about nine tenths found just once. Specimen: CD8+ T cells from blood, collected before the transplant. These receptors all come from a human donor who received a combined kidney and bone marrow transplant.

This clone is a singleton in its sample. In nucleotides, the CDR3 is TGTGCCAGCAGTTTCTTAGGGGGAGACCCCGCCTTTGTTGGCTACACCTTC. Protein: CASSFLGGDPAFVGYTF. V and J are TRBV27 and TRBJ1-2; weak D call: TRBD1 (6 bases). The germline CDR1 and CDR2 sequences are MNHEY and SMNVEV (reference sequence). The CDR3 consists of 17 residues. With 3 bases removed from V and 7 bases from J, the gap between germline ends came to 24 bases.

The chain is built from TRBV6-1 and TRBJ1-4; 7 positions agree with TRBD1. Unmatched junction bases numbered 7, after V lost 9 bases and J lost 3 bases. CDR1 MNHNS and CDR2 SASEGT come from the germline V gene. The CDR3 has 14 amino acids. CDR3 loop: CARVSQGANEKLFF. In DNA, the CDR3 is TGTGCCAGAGTATCCCAGGGGGCTAATGAAAAACTGTTTTTT.

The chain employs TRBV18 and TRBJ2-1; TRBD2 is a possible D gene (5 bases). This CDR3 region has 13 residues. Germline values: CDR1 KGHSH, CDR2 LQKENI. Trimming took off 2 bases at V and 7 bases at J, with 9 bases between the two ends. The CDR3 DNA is TGTGCCAGCTCACCATGGAGGCGGAATGAGCAGTTCTTC. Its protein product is CASSPWRRNEQFF.

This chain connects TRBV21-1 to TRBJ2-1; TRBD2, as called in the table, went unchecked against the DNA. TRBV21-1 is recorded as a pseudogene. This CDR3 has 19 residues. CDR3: CASSKAREDPPCIDNEQFF. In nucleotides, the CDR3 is TGTGCCAGCAGCAAAGCGCGGGAGGACCCCCCCTGCATAGATAATGAGCAGTTCTTC.

The CDR3 is CASSFARTEAFF. CDR3 coding DNA: TGTGCCAGCAGTTTTGCGCGAACTGAAGCTTTCTTT. V gene TRBV28 combines with J gene TRBJ1-1; D is unresolved. Germline V lookup: CDR1 MDHEN, CDR2 SYDVKM. The CDR3 sequence is 12 residues long. V dropped 3 bases and J dropped 5 bases, with 7 bases sitting between them.

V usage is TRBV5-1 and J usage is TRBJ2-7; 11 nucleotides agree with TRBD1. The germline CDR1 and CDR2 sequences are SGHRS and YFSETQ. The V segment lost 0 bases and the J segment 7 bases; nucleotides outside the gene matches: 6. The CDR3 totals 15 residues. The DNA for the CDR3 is TGCGCCAGCAGCTTGGGGGACAGGGGGTTTAGGGAGCAGTACTTC. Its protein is CASSLGDRGFREQYF.

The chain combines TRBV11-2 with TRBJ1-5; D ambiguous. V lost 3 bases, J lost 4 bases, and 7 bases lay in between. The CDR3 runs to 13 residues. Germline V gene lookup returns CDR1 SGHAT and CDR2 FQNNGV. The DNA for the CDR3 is TGTGCCAGCAGCTTGTGGAGTAATCAGCCCCAGCATTTT. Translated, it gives CASSLWSNQPQHF. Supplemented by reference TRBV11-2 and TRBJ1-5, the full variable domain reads EAGVAQSPRYKIIEKRQSVAFWCNPISGHATLYWYQQILGQGPKLLIQFQNNGVVDDSQLPKDRFSAERLKGVDSTLKIQPAKLEDSAVYLCASSLWSNQPQHFGDGTRLSIL.

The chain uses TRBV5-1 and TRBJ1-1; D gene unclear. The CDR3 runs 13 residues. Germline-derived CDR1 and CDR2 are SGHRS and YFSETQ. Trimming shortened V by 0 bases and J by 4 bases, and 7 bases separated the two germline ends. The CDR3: CASSLDRGTEAFF. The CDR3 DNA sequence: TGCGCCAGCAGCTTGGATCGGGGCACTGAAGCTTTCTTT.

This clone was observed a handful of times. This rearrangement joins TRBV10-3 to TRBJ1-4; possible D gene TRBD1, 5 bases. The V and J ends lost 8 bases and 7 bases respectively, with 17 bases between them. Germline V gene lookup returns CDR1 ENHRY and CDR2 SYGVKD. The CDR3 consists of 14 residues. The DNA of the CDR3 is TGTGCCATCGGGTTCGGAGGGGCGGGTGAAAAACTGTTTTTT. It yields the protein CAIGFGGAGEKLFF.

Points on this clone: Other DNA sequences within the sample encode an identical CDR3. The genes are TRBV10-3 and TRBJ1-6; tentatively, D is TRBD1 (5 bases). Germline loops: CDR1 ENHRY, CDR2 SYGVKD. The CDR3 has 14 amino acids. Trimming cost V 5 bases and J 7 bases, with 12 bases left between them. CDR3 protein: CAISQGDMNSPLHF. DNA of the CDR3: TGTGCCATCAGTCAAGGGGATATGAATTCACCCCTCCACTTT.

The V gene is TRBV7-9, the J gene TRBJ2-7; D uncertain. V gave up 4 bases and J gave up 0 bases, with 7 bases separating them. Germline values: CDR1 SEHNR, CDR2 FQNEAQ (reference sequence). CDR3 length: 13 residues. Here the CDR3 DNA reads TGTGCCAGCAGCTATCAGGCCTCCTACGAGCAGTACTTC. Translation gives CASSYQASYEQYF.

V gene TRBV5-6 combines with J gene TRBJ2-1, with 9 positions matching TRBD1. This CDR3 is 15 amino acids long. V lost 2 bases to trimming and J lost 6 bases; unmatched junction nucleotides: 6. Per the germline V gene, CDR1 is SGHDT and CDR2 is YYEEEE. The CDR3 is CASSFGTGTCNEQFF. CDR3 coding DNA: TGTGCCAGCAGCTTTGGGACAGGGACCTGCAATGAGCAGTTCTTC.

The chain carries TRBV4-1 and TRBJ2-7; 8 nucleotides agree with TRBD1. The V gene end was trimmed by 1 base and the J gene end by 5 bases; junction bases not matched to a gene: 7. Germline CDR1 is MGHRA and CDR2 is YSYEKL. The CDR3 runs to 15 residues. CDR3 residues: CASSQADRGVDEQYF. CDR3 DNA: TGCGCCAGCAGCCAAGCCGACAGGGGTGTCGACGAGCAGTACTTC.

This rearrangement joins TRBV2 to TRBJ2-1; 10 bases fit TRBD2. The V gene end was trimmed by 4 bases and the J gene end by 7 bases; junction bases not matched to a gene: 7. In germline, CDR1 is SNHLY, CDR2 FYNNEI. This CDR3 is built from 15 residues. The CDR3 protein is CASSGGTSVGNEQFF. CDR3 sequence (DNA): TGTGCCAGCAGTGGAGGGACTAGCGTTGGGAATGAGCAGTTCTTC.

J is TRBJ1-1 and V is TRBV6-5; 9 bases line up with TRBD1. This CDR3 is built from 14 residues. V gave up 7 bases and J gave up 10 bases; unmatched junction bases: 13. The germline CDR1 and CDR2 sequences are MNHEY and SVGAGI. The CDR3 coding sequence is TGTGCCAGCACACGGACAGGGGCTAACTATGGAGCTTTCTTT. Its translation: CASTRTGANYGAFF.

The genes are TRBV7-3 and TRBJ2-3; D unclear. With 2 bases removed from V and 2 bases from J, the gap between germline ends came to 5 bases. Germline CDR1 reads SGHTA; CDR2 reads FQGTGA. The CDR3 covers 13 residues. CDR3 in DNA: TGTGCCAGCAGCTTAGGGCCCACAGATACGCAGTATTTT. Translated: CASSLGPTDTQYF. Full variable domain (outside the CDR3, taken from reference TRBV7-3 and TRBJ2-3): GAGVSQTPSNKVTEKGKYVELRCDPISGHTALYWYRQSLGQGPEFLIYFQGTGAADDSGLPNDRFFAVRPEGSVSTLKIQRTERGDSAVYLCASSLGPTDTQYFGPGTRLTVL.

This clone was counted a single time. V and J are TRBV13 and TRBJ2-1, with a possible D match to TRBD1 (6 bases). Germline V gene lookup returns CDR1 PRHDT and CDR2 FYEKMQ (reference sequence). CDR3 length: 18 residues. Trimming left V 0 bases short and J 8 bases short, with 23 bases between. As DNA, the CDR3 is TGTGCCAGCAGCTTAGGCCGGAGTGGCAGGGGTTACGGAGATGAGCAGTTCTTC. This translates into CASSLGRSGRGYGDEQFF.

This chain's CDR3 is CASSSRDRRPKKETQYF. The CDR3 coding sequence is TGTGCCAGCAGCTCCCGGGACAGACGGCCCAAAAAAGAGACCCAGTACTTC. The gene calls are TRBV7-9 and TRBJ2-5; 7 nucleotides align to TRBD1. The germline CDR1 and CDR2 sequences are SEHNR and FQNEAQ (reference sequence). The length of the CDR3 is 17 residues. The trim removed 4 bases at V and 3 bases at J, leaving 14 bases unmatched.

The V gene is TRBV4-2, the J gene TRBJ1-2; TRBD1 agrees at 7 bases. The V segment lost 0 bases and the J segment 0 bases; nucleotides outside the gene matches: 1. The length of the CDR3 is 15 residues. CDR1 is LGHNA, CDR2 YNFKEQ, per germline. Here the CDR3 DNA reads TGTGCCAGCAGCCAAGAGACAGGGACTAACTATGGCTACACCTTC. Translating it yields CASSQETGTNYGYTF.

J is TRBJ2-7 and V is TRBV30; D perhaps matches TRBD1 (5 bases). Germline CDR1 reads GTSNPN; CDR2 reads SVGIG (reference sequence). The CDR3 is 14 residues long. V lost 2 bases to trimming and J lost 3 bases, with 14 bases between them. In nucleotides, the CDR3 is TGTGCCTGGAGTCCCCATCGACAGCTCTACGAGCAGTACTTC. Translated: CAWSPHRQLYEQYF.

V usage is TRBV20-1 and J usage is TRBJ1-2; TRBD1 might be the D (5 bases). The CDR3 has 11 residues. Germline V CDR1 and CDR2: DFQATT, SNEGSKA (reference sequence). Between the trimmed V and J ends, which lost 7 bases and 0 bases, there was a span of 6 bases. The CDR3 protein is CSGTPNYGYTF. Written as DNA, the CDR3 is TGCAGTGGGACACCTAACTATGGCTACACCTTC.

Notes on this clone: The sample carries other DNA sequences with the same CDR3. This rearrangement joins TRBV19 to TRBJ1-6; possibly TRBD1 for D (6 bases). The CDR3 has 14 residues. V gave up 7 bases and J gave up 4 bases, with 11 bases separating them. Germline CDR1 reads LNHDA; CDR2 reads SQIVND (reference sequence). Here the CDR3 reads CASKPGAYNSPLHF. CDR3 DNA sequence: TGTGCCAGTAAGCCAGGGGCGTATAATTCACCCCTCCACTTT. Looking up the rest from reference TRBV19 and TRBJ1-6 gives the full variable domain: DGGITQSPKYLFRKEGQNVTLSCEQNLNHDAMYWYRQDPGQGLRLIYYSQIVNDFQKGDIAEGYSVSREKKESFPLTVTSAQKNPTAFYLCASKPGAYNSPLHFGNGTRLTVT.

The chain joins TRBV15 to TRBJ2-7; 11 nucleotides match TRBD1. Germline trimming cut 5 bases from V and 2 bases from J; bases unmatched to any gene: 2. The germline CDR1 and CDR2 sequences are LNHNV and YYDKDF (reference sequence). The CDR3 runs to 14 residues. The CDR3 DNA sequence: TGTGCCACCAGCGGGGGACAGGGGGCCTACGAGCAGTACTTC. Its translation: CATSGGQGAYEQYF.